This T cell receptor (beta chain) was identified during a study of T cell responses to AZD1222 COVID-19 vaccine (dated by TCRdb to the early 2020s). For context, the study as a whole: AZD1222 recipients given second doses at about 4 weeks or at about 12 weeks were pooled, since spike-specific TCR depth and breadth were not found to differ between the two schedules. Trial participants were enrolled into age subgroups of 18-55, 56-69 and 70-plus years, which contained about 150, 27 and 61 TCR-sequenced participants, respectively. A total of 233 trial participants underwent TCR sequencing, of whom about 200 had received two doses of AZD1222 and 26 had received two doses of the MenACWY control vaccine. Overall results and qualifications from the work: The 56-69-year group was small, and its depth increase did not reach significance, likely because of low power. Participants were mostly white British and included more females than males, and it was suggested by the authors that clonal diversity may have been underestimated. No day 14 peak-response samples were available, so repertoires were characterized only after the peak T cell response. After two AZD1222 doses, spike-specific TCR breadth and depth were significantly higher than at day 0 and than in MenACWY recipients. The vaccine-associated CD4 TCRs covered the entire spike protein, and the dominant responses fell in regions 160-218 and 743-854. Conclusions about previously exposed vaccinees are limited, since just six AZD1222 recipients were seropositive for SARS-CoV-2 at baseline. Epitopes outside the regions mutated in the B.1.351 and B.1.1.7 variants were reportedly recognized by nearly half of the unique spike-specific TCRs.

The CDR3 regions of human TCRbeta chains were analyzed by immunosequencing. As for how the authors treated the data: Repertoire TCRs were checked for matches against a reference library of SARS-CoV-2-specific TCRs that had been generated using the MIRA antigen-specificity platform. Breadth meant the fraction of unique TCRs that were SARS-CoV-2-associated, whereas depth meant the fraction of total T cells that were SARS-CoV-2-associated. Using the MIRA data, every spike-specific TCR was mapped to the spike region that the TCR reacted to and assigned to either a CD4 or a CD8 class. Log10-transformed breadth and depth values were compared by one-way ANOVA with Sidak's multiple comparisons tests. Not all clones reach the TCRdb copy of this immuneACCESS table, which keeps in-frame sequences only. Checked studies attribute under half of the gap to unresolved V genes and leave the rest unexplained. The V and J calls and the clone size are those of that table, but D and trimming were determined from the DNA. The table for this sample lists about 92,000 clones; approximately 91% of them were counted only once. The biggest ten clones account for 22% of the sample.

The sample holds many counts of this clone. This receptor's antigen is unknown. Base qualities are not recorded, but no much larger clone differs from it by a single base. What this sample's time point label stands for: baseline before first vaccination. Vaccinee samples were obtained from the UK trials COV001 and COV002, which included a single-blind randomized controlled phase 2/3 trial of AZD1222 (ChAdOx1 nCoV-19) in healthy adults. For TCRbeta chain sequencing, PBMC samples were collected from trial participants at day 0 and at day 28 after the second dose. For this chain, trimming is 4 bases at the V end and 6 bases at the J end, and the number of junction bases without a gene match is 10. Reading from cysteine to phenylalanine, the CDR3 counts 15 amino acids. The CDR3 DNA has 45 bases and is translated from base 1. According to the germline V gene, CDR1 reads MDHEN and CDR2 reads SYDVKM.

The input for sequencing was peripheral blood, taken on day 0 of AZD1222 vaccination. The TCR comes from an adult in good health. Here the chain combines TRBV28 and TRBJ1-2; 8 of the junction bases match TRBD1. The DNA is TGTGCCAGCAGTTCTATCGAGACAGGGGCGGATGGCTACACCTTC. This codes for CASSSIETGADGYTF.